These 30 T cell receptor beta chains share one sample of origin, sequenced in a study of metastatic and nonmetastatic thyroid tumors. All patients were untreated before thyroid surgery. TCRdb used MiXCR to call clones anew from the PCR reads. This table has about 25,000 clones, 13% appearing once. Sequencing was carried out using blood. These receptors were collected from a female donor with papillary thyroid cancer or a benign thyroid nodule (not recorded which). Some clones in this sample may be carry-over from other donors' samples.

By share, this clone counts as medium-sized. This chain joins TRBV10-1 and TRBJ2-1, with 13 bases identical to TRBD2. The CDR3 contains 16 residues. In germline, CDR1 is WNHNN, CDR2 SYGVQD (reference sequence). V was pared by 3 bases and J by 10 bases, with 9 bases of the junction left unmatched. The CDR3 reads CASSDFGLAGEGEQFF. In DNA, the CDR3 is TGCGCCAGCAGTGATTTTGGACTAGCGGGAGAAGGGGAGCAGTTCTTC.

V and J are TRBV4-2 and TRBJ2-7; D gene uncertain. The germline CDR1 and CDR2 sequences are LGHNA and YNFKEQ. The length of the CDR3 is 15 residues. Trimming pared 0 bases from V and 3 bases from J, leaving 12 bases between. The CDR3 sequence is CASSQEMTRSYEQYF. The CDR3 coding sequence is TGTGCCAGCAGCCAAGAGATGACACGGAGCTACGAGCAGTACTTC.

In DNA form, the CDR3 reads TGTGCCAGCAGTGAAATACGGGGGAGGAACACTGAAGCTTTCTTT. Its translation is CASSEIRGRNTEAFF. The V gene is TRBV6-1, the J gene TRBJ1-1; perhaps TRBD1 as D (5 bases). V was trimmed by 2 bases and J by 1 base, leaving 11 bases between them. Looked up from germline, CDR1 is MNHNS and CDR2 is SASEGT. The CDR3 sequence is 15 residues long.

In this sample, this clone turned up many times. Being one base from a much bigger clone, this may be a read error. Other nucleotide sequences in the sample specify the same CDR3. This sequence joins TRBV20-1 and TRBJ1-2; D remains unclear. V dropped 3 bases and J dropped 7 bases, with 18 bases sitting between them. This CDR3 comprises 14 residues. Germline V lookup: CDR1 DFQATT, CDR2 SNEGSKA (reference sequence). CDR3 coding DNA: TGCAGTGCTAGGGGCTGGGCCGTTGAACCTGGCTACACCTTC. Amino acids: CSARGWAVEPGYTF.

This clone was seen repeatedly, ten times or more. This may come from a read error, since a much larger clone is one base off. This specimen includes other DNA sequences encoding the same CDR3. The chain has TRBV20-1 and TRBJ2-1, with D perhaps TRBD2 (5 bases). The V end was cut by 8 bases, the J end by 7 bases, with 18 bases between. Germline V lookup: CDR1 DFQATT, CDR2 SNEGSKA (reference sequence). There are 13 residues in the CDR3. The CDR3 is CSPGSRGYNEQFF. The DNA of the CDR3 is TGCAGTCCAGGATCCCGAGGGTATAATGAGCAGTTCTTC.

This clone was recorded many times. The DNA for the CDR3 is TGTGCCAGTAGCATCCGACAGAACAATCAGCCCCAGCATTTT. This translates into CASSIRQNNQPQHF. This chain joins TRBV19 and TRBJ1-5, with a weak D call TRBD1 (5 bases). CDR1 and CDR2 from the germline V gene are LNHDA and SQIVND (reference sequence). The V end lost 6 bases, the J end lost 3 bases, and 12 bases lay between the germline ends. CDR3 length: 14 amino acids.

There are many counts of this clone. The chain couples TRBV4-1 to TRBJ2-7; maybe TRBD2 (5 bases). Per the germline V gene, CDR1 is MGHRA and CDR2 is YSYEKL. The germline V and J ends were trimmed by 1 base and 3 bases, with 13 bases remaining between them. CDR3 size: 15 residues. In nucleotides, the CDR3 is TGCGCCAGCAGCCAAGTCCCGGGGTTTGACTACGAGCAGTACTTC. It translates to CASSQVPGFDYEQYF.

The table lists this clone with many counts. The J gene is TRBJ2-1, the V gene TRBV27; D might be TRBD1 or TRBD2, each matching 6 bases. Germline CDR1 is MNHEY and CDR2 is SMNVEV (reference sequence). The CDR3 runs 11 residues. V was pared by 7 bases and J by 8 bases, with 9 bases between. Here the CDR3 DNA reads TGTGCCAGCATTGGGGGGCATGAGCAGTTCTTC. As protein: CASIGGHEQFF.

This clone was seen repeatedly, ten times or more. Other DNA sequences from this sample encode an identical CDR3 as well. The chain uses TRBV9 and TRBJ1-4; the D is unclear. Trimming took 4 bases from V and 0 from J, leaving 7 bases between them. Germline values: CDR1 SGDLS, CDR2 YYNGEE. CDR3 length equals 14 residues. The CDR3 spells CASSPLTTNEKLFF. In DNA form, the CDR3 reads TGTGCCAGCAGCCCCTTAACAACTAATGAAAAACTGTTTTTT. The full variable domain, with the rest looked up from reference TRBV9 and TRBJ1-4, is DSGVTQTPKHLITATGQRVTLRCSPRSGDLSVYWYQQSLDQGLQFLIQYYNGEERAKGNILERFSAQQFPDLHSELNLSSLELGDSALYFCASSPLTTNEKLFFGSGTQLSVL.

This clone was found a few times. This chain uses TRBV6-1 with TRBJ2-2; TRBD1 aligns across 8 bases. Germline V gene sequence: CDR1 MNHNS, CDR2 SASEGT. This CDR3 is built from 16 residues. Trimming took 8 bases from V and 0 from J; bases not matched to a gene: 8. In nucleotides, the CDR3 is TGTGCCAGCGGTAGGACAGGGCCCGCGAACACCGGGGAGCTGTTTTTT. This gives the protein CASGRTGPANTGELFF.

In this sample, this clone turned up many times. V usage is TRBV27 and J usage is TRBJ2-2, with TRBD1 as a possible D gene (6 bases). Germline V gene data show CDR1 as MNHEY and CDR2 as SMNVEV (reference sequence). The CDR3 has 14 amino acids. The germline V and J ends were trimmed by 6 bases and 1 base, with 9 bases remaining between them. CDR3 loop: CASRRTVNTGELFF. CDR3 sequence (DNA): TGTGCCAGCAGGAGGACAGTGAACACCGGGGAGCTGTTTTTT.

This clone was seen at least ten times. Within the sample, other DNA sequences also encode this same CDR3. CDR3 loop: CASSPLGQGDTEAFF. CDR3 coding DNA: TGTGCCAGCAGTCCGCTAGGACAGGGCGACACTGAAGCTTTCTTT. The V gene is TRBV28, the J gene TRBJ1-1, with TRBD1 matching 8 bases. After removal of 5 bases from V and 3 bases from J, the junction contained 8 bases not matched to a gene. This CDR3 has 15 amino acids. Germline V lookup: CDR1 MDHEN, CDR2 SYDVKM.

This clone has more than one count but fewer than ten. The CDR3 ends on some other residue instead of the conserved phenylalanine or tryptophan, so this is likely a read error. The CDR3 sequence is CASSYSTGRGSDGYTL. CDR3 sequence (DNA): TGTGCCAGCAGTTACTCGACCGGACGGGGGTCCGATGGCTACACCTTA. The chain recombines TRBV6-5 with TRBJ1-2; a weak D match, TRBD1 (5 bases). The V end was cut by 0 bases, the J end by 6 bases, with 17 bases between. The CDR3 loop spans 16 amino acids. Per germline, CDR1 MNHEY and CDR2 SVGAGI.

This clone was seen ten or more times. V gene TRBV5-4 combines with J gene TRBJ2-1; 10 bases line up with TRBD2. CDR1 and CDR2 from the germline V gene are SGHNT and YYREEE (reference sequence). V lost 2 bases, J lost 7 bases, and 3 bases stayed unmatched. The CDR3 is 14 amino acids. The CDR3 reads CASSFGTSVNEQFF. The CDR3 bases are TGTGCCAGCAGCTTTGGGACTAGCGTGAATGAGCAGTTCTTC.

In its sample, this clone was seen many times. This sequence joins TRBV30 and TRBJ2-3; the D gene is possibly TRBD2 (5 bases). V was clipped by 4 bases and J by 2 bases, with 10 bases between them. The CDR3 is 13 amino acids. Germline V gene lookup returns CDR1 GTSNPN and CDR2 SVGIG (reference sequence). CDR3 nucleotides: TGTGCCTGGACGGGGTTTACCACAGATACGCAGTATTTT. It codes for CAWTGFTTDTQYF.

The chain joins TRBV5-5 to TRBJ2-1; 10 bases agree with TRBD1. Looked up from germline, CDR1 is SGHKS and CDR2 is YYEKEE (reference sequence). V shed 3 bases, J shed 6 bases, and the junction held 6 bases outside the gene matches. CDR3 length equals 15 residues. The CDR3 region is CASSSTGGAANEQFF. The DNA for the CDR3 is TGTGCCAGCAGCTCGACAGGGGGCGCTGCCAATGAGCAGTTCTTC.

In DNA, the CDR3 is TGTGCCAGCAGGGGACAGGGGGCTCAGGAGCAGTACTTC. Translated, it gives CASRGQGAQEQYF. The chain carries TRBV11-2 and TRBJ2-7, with 12 nucleotides matching TRBD1. This CDR3 spans 13 amino acids. The J segment lost 7 bases and the V segment lost 6 bases, leaving 4 bases of the junction unmatched. Germline CDR1 is SGHAT and CDR2 is FQNNGV.

This clone showed up many times. The junction differs from germline at one of its ends, possibly a read error. The sample holds other DNA sequences that translate to the same CDR3. The rearrangement uses TRBV18 and TRBJ2-2; possible D gene TRBD2, 5 bases. CDR1 is KGHSH and CDR2 is LQKENI in the germline V gene. CDR3 length: 12 residues. The CDR3 DNA sequence: TGTGCCAGCTCATCGAACACCGGGGAGCTGTTCTTT. Its protein product is CASSSNTGELFF.

The table lists this clone with many counts. The chain employs TRBV4-1 and TRBJ1-1, with D hard to call. Germline V gene sequence: CDR1 MGHRA, CDR2 YSYEKL. The germline V and J ends were trimmed by 3 bases and 2 bases, with 10 bases remaining between them. There are 14 residues in the CDR3. Here the CDR3 reads CASSQSWGNTEAFF. The CDR3 nucleotides are TGCGCCAGCAGCCAGTCGTGGGGTAACACTGAAGCTTTCTTT.

This rearrangement joins TRBV6-1 to TRBJ1-5; D is unresolved. V was shortened by 2 bases and J by 5 bases, with 13 bases between the two germline ends. CDR3 length: 15 residues. Germline CDR1 and CDR2: MNHNS and SASEGT. The CDR3 region has the DNA TGTGCCAGCAGTGAAAGCTCGCGGGGTTATCAGCCCCAGCATTTT. This gives the protein CASSESSRGYQPQHF.

The table lists this clone with many counts. V is TRBV5-4 and J is TRBJ1-5, with 7 bases lining up with TRBD1. The V and J ends lost 4 bases and 6 bases, in that order; junction bases with no gene match: 7. The length of the CDR3 is 14 residues. CDR1 SGHNT and CDR2 YYREEE come from the germline V gene (reference sequence). The CDR3 nucleotides are TGTGCCAGCAGCGTAGACAGGGACCGTCAGCCCCAGCATTTT. Translated, it gives CASSVDRDRQPQHF.

At least ten counts were recorded for this clone. The chain carries TRBV6-2 or TRBV6-3 and TRBJ1-3; 7 bases align to TRBD1. CDR1 and CDR2 from the germline V gene are MNHEY and SVGEGT. V trimming: 6 bases; J trimming: 3 bases; junction bases outside the gene matches: 8. The CDR3 extends over 15 amino acids. CDR3 in amino acids: CASREEGASGNTIYF. CDR3 nucleotide sequence: TGTGCCAGCAGGGAGGAGGGGGCAAGTGGAAACACCATATATTTT.

About this clone itself: One end of the junction is discordant with germline, which a read error may explain. The rearrangement links TRBV27 to TRBJ1-5, with D uncertain. CDR1 is MNHEY, CDR2 SMNVEV, per germline (reference sequence). The length of the CDR3 is 13 residues. The CDR3 sequence: CSSSYGSNQPQHF. The CDR3 DNA sequence: TGTTCCAGCAGTTACGGAAGCAATCAGCCCCAGCATTTT.

There are many counts of this clone. The chain uses TRBV6-1 and TRBJ1-5; 9 positions match TRBD1. This CDR3 spans 15 amino acids. Germline CDR1 reads MNHNS; CDR2 reads SASEGT. J gave up 4 bases and V 6 bases, and 7 bases lay outside the gene matches. For the CDR3, the DNA is TGTGCCAGCAGGACCCGGGACAGGGAAAATCAGCCCCAGCATTTT. The encoded protein is CASRTRDRENQPQHF.

This clone was picked up many times. This same CDR3 is encoded by further DNA sequences in the sample. The chain combines TRBV6-2 or TRBV6-3 with TRBJ1-5; D unresolved. The V end lost 7 bases, the J end lost 7 bases, and 20 bases lay between the germline ends. Germline V gene lookup returns CDR1 MNHEY and CDR2 SVGEGT. This CDR3 has 15 residues. CDR3 DNA: TGTGCCAGCATGCAGGCCTCCGGAGAGAGACAGCCCCAGCATTTT. Protein product: CASMQASGERQPQHF.

This clone appeared many times. V gene TRBV24-1 combines with J gene TRBJ2-7; D might be TRBD1 (7 bases). Germline V CDR1 and CDR2: KGHDR, SFDVKD. This CDR3 contains 13 residues. V dropped 4 bases and J dropped 4 bases, with 10 bases sitting between them. This CDR3 is CATSDRGAYEQYF. The CDR3, as DNA: TGTGCCACCAGTGACAGGGGGGCGTACGAGCAGTACTTC.

This clone was detected ten times or more. The chain employs TRBV20-1 and TRBJ2-7, with D perhaps TRBD2 (5 bases). V was pared by 1 base and J by 7 bases, with 17 bases between. The CDR3 consists of 14 residues. CDR1 and CDR2 from the germline V gene are DFQATT and SNEGSKA (reference sequence). This CDR3 reads CSARGWASKDEQYF. CDR3 nucleotides: TGCAGTGCTAGAGGGTGGGCTAGCAAAGATGAGCAGTACTTC.

In its sample, this clone was seen many times. J is TRBJ1-6 and V is TRBV18; D ambiguous. The CDR3 extends over 12 amino acids. Trimming stripped 0 bases from V and 8 bases from J, with 2 bases between. Germline V gene data show CDR1 as KGHSH and CDR2 as LQKENI. As DNA, the CDR3 is TGTGCCAGCTCACCACCGGATTCACCCCTCCACTTT. It codes for CASSPPDSPLHF.

This clone was seen at least ten times. The chain links TRBV5-4 to TRBJ2-2; D is uncertain. CDR3 length: 13 amino acids. Trimming cost V 5 bases and J 4 bases, with 9 bases left between them. Germline CDR1 SGHNT, CDR2 YYREEE (reference sequence). The CDR3 region is CASSLVGTGELFF. DNA of the CDR3: TGTGCCAGCAGTTTAGTAGGCACCGGGGAGCTGTTTTTT.

This clone was seen at least ten times. One base away lies a much larger clone, so this may be a sequencing read error. The chain couples TRBV28 to TRBJ1-4, with 7 bases aligning to TRBD1. The CDR3 sequence is 13 residues long. Germline V gene data show CDR1 as MDHEN and CDR2 as SYDVKM. The CDR3 DNA reads as TGTGCCGGCAGTTTTCCCAGGGGGGGAAAACTGTTTTTT. Its protein product is CAGSFPRGGKLFF.